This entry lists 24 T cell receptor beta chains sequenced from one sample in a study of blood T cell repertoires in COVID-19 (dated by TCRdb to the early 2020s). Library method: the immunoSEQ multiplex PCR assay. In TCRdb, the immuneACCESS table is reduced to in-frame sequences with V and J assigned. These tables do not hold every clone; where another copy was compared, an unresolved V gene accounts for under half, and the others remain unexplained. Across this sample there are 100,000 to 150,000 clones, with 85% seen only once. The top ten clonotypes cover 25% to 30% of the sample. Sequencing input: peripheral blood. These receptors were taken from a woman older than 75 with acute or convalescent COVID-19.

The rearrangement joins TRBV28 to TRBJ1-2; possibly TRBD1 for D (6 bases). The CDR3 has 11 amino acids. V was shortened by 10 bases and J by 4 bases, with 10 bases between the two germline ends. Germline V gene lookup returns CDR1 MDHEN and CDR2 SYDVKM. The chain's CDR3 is CATRTAYGYTF. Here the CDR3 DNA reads TGTGCCACCCGGACAGCCTATGGCTACACCTTC.

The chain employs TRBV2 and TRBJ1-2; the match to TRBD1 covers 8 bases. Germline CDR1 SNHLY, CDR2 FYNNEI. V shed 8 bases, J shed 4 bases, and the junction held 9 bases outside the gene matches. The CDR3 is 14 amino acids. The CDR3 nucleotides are TGTGCCAGCCACGCAAGACAGGGGATCTATGGCTACACCTTC. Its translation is CASHARQGIYGYTF.

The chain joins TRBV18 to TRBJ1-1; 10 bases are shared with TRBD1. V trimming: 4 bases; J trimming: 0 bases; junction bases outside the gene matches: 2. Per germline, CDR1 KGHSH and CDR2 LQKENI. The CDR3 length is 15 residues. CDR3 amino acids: CASSRGQGLNTEAFF. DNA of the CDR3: TGTGCCAGCTCACGGGGACAGGGGCTGAACACTGAAGCTTTCTTT.

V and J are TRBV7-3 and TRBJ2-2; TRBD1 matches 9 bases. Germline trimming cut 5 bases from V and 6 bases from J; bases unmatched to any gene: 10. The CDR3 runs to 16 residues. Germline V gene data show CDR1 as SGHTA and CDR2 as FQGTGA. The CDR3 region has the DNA TGTGCCAGCAGCCCCTCCGACAGGGGGAGGGCCGGGGAGCTGTTTTTT. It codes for CASSPSDRGRAGELFF.

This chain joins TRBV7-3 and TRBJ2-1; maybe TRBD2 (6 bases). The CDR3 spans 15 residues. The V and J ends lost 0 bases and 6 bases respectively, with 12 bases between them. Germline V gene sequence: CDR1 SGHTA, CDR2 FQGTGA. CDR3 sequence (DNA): TGTGCCAGCAGCTTAACCCGGGGAGGCCGCAATGAGCAGTTCTTC. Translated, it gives CASSLTRGGRNEQFF.

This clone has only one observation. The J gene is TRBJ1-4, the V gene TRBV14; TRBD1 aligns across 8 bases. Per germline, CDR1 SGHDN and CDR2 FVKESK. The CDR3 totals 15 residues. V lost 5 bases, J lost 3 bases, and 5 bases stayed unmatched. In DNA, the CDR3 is TGTGCCAGCAGCTTTCTGGGACAGGCTAATGAAAAACTGTTTTTT. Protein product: CASSFLGQANEKLFF.

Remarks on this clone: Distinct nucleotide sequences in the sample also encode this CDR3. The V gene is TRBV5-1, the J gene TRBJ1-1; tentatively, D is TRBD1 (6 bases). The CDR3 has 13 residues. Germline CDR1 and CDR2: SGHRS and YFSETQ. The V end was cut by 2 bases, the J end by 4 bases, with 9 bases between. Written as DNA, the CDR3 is TGCGCCAGCAGCTTACAGGGTTTCACTGAAGCTTTCTTT. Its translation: CASSLQGFTEAFF.

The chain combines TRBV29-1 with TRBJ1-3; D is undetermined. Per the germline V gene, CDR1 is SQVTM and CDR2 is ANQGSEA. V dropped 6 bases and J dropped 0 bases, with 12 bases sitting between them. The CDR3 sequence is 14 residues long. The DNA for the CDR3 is TGCAGCGTCCAACCAGCGAGCTCTGGAAACACCATATATTTT. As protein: CSVQPASSGNTIYF.

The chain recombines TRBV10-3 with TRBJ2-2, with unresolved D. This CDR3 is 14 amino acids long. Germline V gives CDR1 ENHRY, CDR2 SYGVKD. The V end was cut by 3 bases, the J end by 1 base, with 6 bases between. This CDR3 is CAISESGNTGELFF. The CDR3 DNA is TGTGCCATCAGTGAATCAGGGAACACCGGGGAGCTGTTTTTT.

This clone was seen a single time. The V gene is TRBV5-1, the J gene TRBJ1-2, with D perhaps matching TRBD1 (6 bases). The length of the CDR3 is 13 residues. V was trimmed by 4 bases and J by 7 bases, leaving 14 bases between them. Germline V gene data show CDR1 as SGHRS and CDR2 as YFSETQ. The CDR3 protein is CASSRTGSTGYTF. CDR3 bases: TGCGCCAGCAGCCGCACAGGGTCTACTGGCTACACCTTC.

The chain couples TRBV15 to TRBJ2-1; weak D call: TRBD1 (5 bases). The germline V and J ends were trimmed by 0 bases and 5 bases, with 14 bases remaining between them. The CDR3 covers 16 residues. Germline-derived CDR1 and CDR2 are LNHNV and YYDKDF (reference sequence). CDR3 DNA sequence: TGTGCCACCAGCAGAGATCTCCTAGGGGTCCACAATGAGCAGTTCTTC. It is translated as CATSRDLLGVHNEQFF.

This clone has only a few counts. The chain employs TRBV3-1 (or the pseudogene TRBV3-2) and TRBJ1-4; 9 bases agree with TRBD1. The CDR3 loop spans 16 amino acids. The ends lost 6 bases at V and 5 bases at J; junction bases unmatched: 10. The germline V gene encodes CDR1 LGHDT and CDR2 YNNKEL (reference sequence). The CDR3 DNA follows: TGTGCCAGCAGTCGCAAAGGGACAGGGCCAAATGAAAAACTGTTTTTT. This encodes CASSRKGTGPNEKLFF.

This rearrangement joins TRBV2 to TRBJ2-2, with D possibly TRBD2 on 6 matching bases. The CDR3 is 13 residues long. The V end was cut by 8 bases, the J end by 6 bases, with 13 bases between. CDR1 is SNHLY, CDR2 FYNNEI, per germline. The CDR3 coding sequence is TGTGCCAGCGATTTCGGGGGTCCCGGGGAGCTGTTTTTT. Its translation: CASDFGGPGELFF.

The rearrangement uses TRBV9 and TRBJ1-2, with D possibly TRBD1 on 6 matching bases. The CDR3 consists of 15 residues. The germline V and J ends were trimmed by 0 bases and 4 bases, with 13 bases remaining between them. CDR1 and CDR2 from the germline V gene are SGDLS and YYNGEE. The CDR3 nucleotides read TGTGCCAGCAGCGTAGCCGGGGGGGCCTCCTATGGCTACACCTTC. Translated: CASSVAGGASYGYTF.

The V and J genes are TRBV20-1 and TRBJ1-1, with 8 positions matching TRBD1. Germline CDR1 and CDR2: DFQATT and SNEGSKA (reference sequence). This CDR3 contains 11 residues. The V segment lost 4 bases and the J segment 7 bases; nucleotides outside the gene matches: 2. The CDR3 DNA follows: TGCAGTGCTATAGACAGGGGTGAAGCTTTCTTT. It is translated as CSAIDRGEAFF.

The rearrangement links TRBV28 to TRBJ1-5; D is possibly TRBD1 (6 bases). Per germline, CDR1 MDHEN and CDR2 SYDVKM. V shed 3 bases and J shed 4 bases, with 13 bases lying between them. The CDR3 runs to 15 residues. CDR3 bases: TGTGCCAGCAGTTTTGTCAGGGGTTTAAATCAGCCCCAGCATTTT. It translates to CASSFVRGLNQPQHF.

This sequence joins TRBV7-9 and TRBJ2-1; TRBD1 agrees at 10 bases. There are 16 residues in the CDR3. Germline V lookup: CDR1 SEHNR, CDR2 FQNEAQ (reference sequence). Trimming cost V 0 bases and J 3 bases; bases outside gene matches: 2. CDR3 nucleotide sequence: TGTGCCAGCAGCTTAGCGACAGGGGGCGACTACAATGAGCAGTTCTTC. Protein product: CASSLATGGDYNEQFF. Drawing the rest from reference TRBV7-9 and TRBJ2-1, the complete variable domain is DTGVSQNPRHKITKRGQNVTFRCDPISEHNRLYWYRQTLGQGPEFLTYFQNEAQLEKSRLLSDRFSAERPKGSFSTLEIQRTEQGDSAMYLCASSLATGGDYNEQFFGPGTRLTVL.

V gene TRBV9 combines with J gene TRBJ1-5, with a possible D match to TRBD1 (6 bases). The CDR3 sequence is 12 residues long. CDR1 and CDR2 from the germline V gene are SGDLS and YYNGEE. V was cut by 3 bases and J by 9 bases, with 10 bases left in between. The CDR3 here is CASSAGGGPQHF. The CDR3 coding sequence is TGTGCCAGCAGCGCGGGGGGCGGGCCCCAGCATTTT.

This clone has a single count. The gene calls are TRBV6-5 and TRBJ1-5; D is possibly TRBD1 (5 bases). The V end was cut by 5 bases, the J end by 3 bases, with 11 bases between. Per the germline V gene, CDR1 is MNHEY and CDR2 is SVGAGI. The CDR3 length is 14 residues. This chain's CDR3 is CASSISRDNQPQHF. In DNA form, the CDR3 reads TGTGCCAGCAGTATAAGCAGGGACAATCAGCCCCAGCATTTT.

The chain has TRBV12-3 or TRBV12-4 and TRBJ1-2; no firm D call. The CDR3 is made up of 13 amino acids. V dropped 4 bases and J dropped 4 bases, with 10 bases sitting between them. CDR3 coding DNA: TGTGCCAGCAGTTACCGGCGGTCCTATGGCTACACCTTC. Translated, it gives CASSYRRSYGYTF.

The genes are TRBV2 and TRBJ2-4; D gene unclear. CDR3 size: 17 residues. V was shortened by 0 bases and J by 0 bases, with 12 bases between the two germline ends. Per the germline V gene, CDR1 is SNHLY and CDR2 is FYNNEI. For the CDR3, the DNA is TGTGCCAGCAGTGAAGCGCTTCGGCGGCTAGCCAAAAACATTCAGTACTTC. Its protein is CASSEALRRLAKNIQYF.

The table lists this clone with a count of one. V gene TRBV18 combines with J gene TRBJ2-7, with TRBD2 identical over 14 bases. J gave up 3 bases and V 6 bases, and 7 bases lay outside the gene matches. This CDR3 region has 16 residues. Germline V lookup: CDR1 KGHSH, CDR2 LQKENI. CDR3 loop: CASSPGLAGGFYEQYF. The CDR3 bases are TGTGCCAGCTCTCCAGGACTAGCGGGGGGCTTCTACGAGCAGTACTTC.

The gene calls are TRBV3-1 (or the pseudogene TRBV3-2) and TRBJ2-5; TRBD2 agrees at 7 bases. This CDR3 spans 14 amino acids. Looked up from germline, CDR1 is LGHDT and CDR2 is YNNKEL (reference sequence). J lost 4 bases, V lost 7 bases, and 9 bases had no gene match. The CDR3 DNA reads TGTGCCAGCAAACCAACCCCGGGGGGAGAGACCCAGTACTTC. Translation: CASKPTPGGETQYF.

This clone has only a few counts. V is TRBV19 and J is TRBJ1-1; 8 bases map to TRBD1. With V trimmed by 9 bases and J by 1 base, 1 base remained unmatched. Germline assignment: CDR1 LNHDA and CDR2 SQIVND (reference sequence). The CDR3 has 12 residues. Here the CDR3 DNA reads TGTGCCAGCGGACAGGGGAACACTGAAGCTTTCTTT. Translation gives CASGQGNTEAFF.